This T cell receptor beta chain is from a study of identical twins. The study, taken as a whole, reports: Abundant cord blood beta clonotypes carried fewer insertions; memory repertoires showed none.

This clonotype appeared a few times. The antigen remains undetermined. Template switching added a universal primer site, and cDNA bore unique molecular identifiers. TCRdb itself ran the 5' RACE reads through MiXCR, one entry per CDR3 protein. The sample records 1.5 million to 2 million distinct CDR3 sequences, under 35% being singletons. The CDR3 loop spans 15 amino acids. J was trimmed by 8 bases and V by 7 bases; bases with no gene match: 16. Germline V gives CDR1 SQVTM, CDR2 ANQGSEA. All donors were healthy Caucasians. This TCR derives from a newborn girl in good health. The rearrangement joins TRBV29-1 to TRBJ2-1; 8 bases align to TRBD2. The material sequenced was cord blood. The CDR3 region is CSARPGGTSGDEQFF. For the CDR3, the DNA is TGCAGCGCCCGACCCGGCGGGACTAGTGGGGATGAGCAGTTCTTC.